The 19 T cell receptor beta chains below come from one sample, sequenced in a study of blood T cell repertoires in COVID-19. Using immunoSEQ multiplex PCR, the repertoire was profiled, and TCRdb retains in-frame clones only, with some absent. The sample consists of about 270,000 clones, about 88% of them appearing once. What was sequenced was peripheral blood. The receptors here all came from a human donor with COVID-19, enrolled during active disease. The donor label of this sample is uncertain.

Regarding this clone: The sample has other DNA sequences that encode this CDR3 too. The CDR3 DNA is TGTGCCAGCAGCCCCCAGACAGGGGGGAATCAGCCCCAGCATTTT. This gives the protein CASSPQTGGNQPQHF. This rearrangement joins TRBV7-2 to TRBJ1-5; TRBD1 matches at 9 bases. The germline gives CDR1 SGHTA, CDR2 FQGNSA. V was clipped by 5 bases and J by 4 bases; unmatched bases: 6. The CDR3 is 15 residues long.

The rearrangement uses TRBV7-9 and TRBJ2-5; 7 bases match TRBD1. The trim removed 2 bases at V and 7 bases at J, leaving 10 bases unmatched. Germline values: CDR1 SEHNR, CDR2 FQNEAQ (reference sequence). The CDR3 length is 15 residues. The CDR3 loop reads CASSLLEGQQRTQYF. CDR3 DNA sequence: TGTGCCAGCAGCTTACTAGAGGGACAGCAGCGGACCCAGTACTTC.

The V call is TRBV2, the J call TRBJ2-5; 12 bases match TRBD2. Losses at the gene ends were 6 bases for V and 5 bases for J; bases not matched to a gene: 7. Germline V lookup: CDR1 SNHLY, CDR2 FYNNEI. CDR3 length: 15 residues. In DNA form, the CDR3 reads TGTGCCAGCAGGACTAGACTAGCGGGAGCTGAGACCCAGTACTTC. Translating it yields CASRTRLAGAETQYF. The whole variable domain, filled in from reference TRBV2 and TRBJ2-5, reads EPEVTQTPSHQVTQMGQEVILRCVPISNHLYFYWYRQILGQKVEFLVSFYNNEISEKSEIFDDQFSVERPDGSNFTLKIRSTKLEDSAMYFCASRTRLAGAETQYFGPGTRLLVL.

The rearrangement links TRBV30 to TRBJ2-1; D is uncertain. The germline V and J ends were trimmed by 3 bases and 4 bases, with 13 bases remaining between them. Germline V gene sequence: CDR1 GTSNPN, CDR2 SVGIG (reference sequence). CDR3 length: 14 amino acids. The CDR3 loop reads CAWRTLTHYNEQFF. CDR3 DNA: TGTGCCTGGAGGACACTTACTCATTACAATGAGCAGTTCTTC.

With respect to this clone: Other DNA sequences in this sample translate to the same CDR3. The chain recombines TRBV28 with TRBJ2-5; D not certain. Trimming took 2 bases from V and 4 from J, leaving 8 bases between them. This CDR3 spans 13 amino acids. Germline CDR1 reads MDHEN; CDR2 reads SYDVKM. In DNA, the CDR3 is TGTGCCAGCAGTTTACCTTCTAGAGAGACCCAGTACTTC. Its translation: CASSLPSRETQYF. Together with reference TRBV28 and TRBJ2-5, the CDR3 gives the full variable domain: DVKVTQSSRYLVKRTGEKVFLECVQDMDHENMFWYRQDPGLGLRLIYFSYDVKMKEKGDIPEGYSVSREKKERFSLILESASTNQTSMYLCASSLPSRETQYFGPGTRLLVL.

This chain connects TRBV20-1 to TRBJ2-1, with D possibly TRBD1 on 5 matching bases. Germline CDR1 and CDR2: DFQATT and SNEGSKA (reference sequence). This CDR3 has 11 amino acids. V lost 7 bases and J lost 9, with 13 bases in between. CDR3 amino acids: CSVLQRGEQFF. CDR3 DNA: TGCAGTGTCCTCCAAAGGGGTGAGCAGTTCTTC.

This chain connects TRBV28 to TRBJ1-2, with D unresolved. With 6 bases removed from V and 7 bases from J, the gap between germline ends came to 6 bases. The CDR3 covers 10 residues. The germline V gene has CDR1 MDHEN and CDR2 SYDVKM. CDR3 sequence (DNA): TGTGCCAGCAGCTCGGGTGGCTACACCTTC. This sequence encodes CASSSGGYTF.

V and J are TRBV7-6 and TRBJ1-1; D gene uncertain. Trimming left V 0 bases short and J 2 bases short, with 4 bases between. The length of the CDR3 is 13 residues. CDR1 is SGHVS and CDR2 is FNYEAQ in the germline V gene. CDR3: CASSLALNTEAFF. In DNA, the CDR3 is TGTGCCAGCAGCTTAGCCCTTAACACTGAAGCTTTCTTT.

The chain is built from TRBV5-1 and TRBJ1-5; 10 bases line up with TRBD1. Losses at the gene ends were 2 bases for V and 5 bases for J; bases not matched to a gene: 1. The germline gives CDR1 SGHRS, CDR2 YFSETQ. The CDR3 runs 14 residues. As DNA, the CDR3 is TGCGCCAGCAGCTTTGGGACAGGGGATCAGCCCCAGCATTTT. It specifies CASSFGTGDQPQHF.

This clone turned up a few times. The chain uses TRBV6-2 or TRBV6-3 and TRBJ2-7, with 9 positions matching TRBD1. Trimming took 2 bases from V and 4 from J; bases not matched to a gene: 3. The germline CDR1 and CDR2 sequences are MNHEY and SVGEGT. The CDR3 runs to 14 residues. CDR3 region: CASSYGTGRYEQYF. CDR3 DNA: TGTGCCAGCAGTTACGGGACAGGGAGGTACGAGCAGTACTTC.

This chain connects TRBV5-6 to TRBJ1-2; D uncertain. V lost 2 bases, J lost 3 bases, and 11 bases lay in between. This CDR3 is built from 14 residues. Germline V gene sequence: CDR1 SGHDT, CDR2 YYEEEE. The CDR3 here is CASSLPAVYYGYTF. Written as DNA, the CDR3 is TGTGCCAGCAGCTTACCGGCGGTTTACTATGGCTACACCTTC.

This chain joins TRBV7-9 and TRBJ1-3; D is unclear. V gave up 6 bases and J gave up 7 bases, with 16 bases separating them. Germline CDR1 SEHNR, CDR2 FQNEAQ (reference sequence). CDR3 size: 14 residues. CDR3 DNA sequence: TGTGCCAGCAGACCTTCTTCTTATCGGAACACCATATATTTT. Amino acid sequence: CASRPSSYRNTIYF.

The V gene is TRBV10-3, the J gene TRBJ2-7; D is possibly TRBD1 (5 bases). Trimming shortened V by 8 bases and J by 5 bases, and 13 bases separated the two germline ends. CDR1 and CDR2 from the germline V gene are ENHRY and SYGVKD. This CDR3 has 12 amino acids. Here the CDR3 reads CAIAQGRNEQYF. The CDR3 region has the DNA TGTGCCATCGCGCAGGGTCGGAACGAGCAGTACTTC.

V usage is TRBV12-3 or TRBV12-4 and J usage is TRBJ1-2, with D unresolved. The CDR3 is 12 amino acids. V dropped 5 bases and J dropped 8 bases, with 12 bases sitting between them. The CDR3 nucleotides are TGTGCCAGCAGTGAACTGAATAGAGGCTACACCTTC. This sequence encodes CASSELNRGYTF.

The chain recombines TRBV7-3 with TRBJ2-2; TRBD1 might be the D (5 bases). The CDR3 covers 14 residues. Per the germline V gene, CDR1 is SGHTA and CDR2 is FQGTGA. The V end lost 8 bases, the J end lost 1 base, and 11 bases lay between the germline ends. Written as DNA, the CDR3 is TGTGCCAGCGGCGCCAGGGAGAACACCGGGGAGCTGTTTTTT. Translation: CASGARENTGELFF.

V usage is TRBV19 and J usage is TRBJ2-5, with 8 bases matching TRBD2. Germline-derived CDR1 and CDR2 are LNHDA and SQIVND (reference sequence). V gave up 9 bases and J gave up 4 bases; unmatched junction bases: 1. The CDR3 consists of 11 residues. The CDR3 DNA reads as TGTGCCAGCCGGGGGGGAGAGACCCAGTACTTC. This gives the protein CASRGGETQYF.

This sequence joins TRBV6-6 and TRBJ2-3; 10 bases line up with TRBD2. The length of the CDR3 is 18 residues. Per the germline V gene, CDR1 is MNHNY and CDR2 is SVGAGI (reference sequence). J gave up 1 base and V 5 bases, and 12 bases lay outside the gene matches. Here the CDR3 DNA reads TGTGCCAGCAGTCGACTAGCGGGCGTCACGGGGGGCACAGATACGCAGTATTTT. The encoded protein is CASSRLAGVTGGTDTQYF.

This clone was counted once. V gene TRBV7-2 combines with J gene TRBJ2-3; D possibly corresponds to TRBD2 (6 bases). This CDR3 has 13 residues. CDR1 is SGHTA, CDR2 FQGNSA, per germline. V was shortened by 0 bases and J by 10 bases, with 11 bases between the two germline ends. DNA of the CDR3: TGTGCCAGCAGCTTAGCGGGGCCGGGGGCGCAGTATTTT. This translates into CASSLAGPGAQYF.

The V call is TRBV15, the J call TRBJ1-5, with D perhaps matching TRBD1 (6 bases). V lost 3 bases to trimming and J lost 7 bases, with 16 bases between them. Germline CDR1 is LNHNV and CDR2 is YYDKDF (reference sequence). The CDR3 is 15 residues long. CDR3: CATSSHPEGGQPQHF. In nucleotides, the CDR3 is TGTGCCACCAGCAGCCACCCGGAGGGGGGGCAGCCCCAGCATTTT.